This TCR beta chain originates from a study of monozygotic twins with inflammatory bowel disease. Points from the study as a whole: IBD patients share fewer clonotypes with other people than healthy twins do, especially with disease activity. Some repertoire variability may stem from patients' differing immunosuppressive treatments.

Concerning this clonotype: Its target is unknown.

This CDR3 region has 12 residues. The germline CDR1 and CDR2 sequences are KGHDR and SFDVKD. From whole blood, total RNA was isolated without any sorting of T cells. TCRdb reanalyzed the 5' RACE reads, giving one entry per CDR3 protein sequence and no DNA. The sample includes 150,000 to 200,000 distinct CDR3 sequences. This sequence originates from a human donor with ulcerative colitis or Crohn's disease, or a healthy co-twin of an affected twin (not recorded which). What was sequenced was blood. The rearrangement uses TRBV24-1 and TRBJ1-1. CDR3 protein: CATSDPNTEAFF.